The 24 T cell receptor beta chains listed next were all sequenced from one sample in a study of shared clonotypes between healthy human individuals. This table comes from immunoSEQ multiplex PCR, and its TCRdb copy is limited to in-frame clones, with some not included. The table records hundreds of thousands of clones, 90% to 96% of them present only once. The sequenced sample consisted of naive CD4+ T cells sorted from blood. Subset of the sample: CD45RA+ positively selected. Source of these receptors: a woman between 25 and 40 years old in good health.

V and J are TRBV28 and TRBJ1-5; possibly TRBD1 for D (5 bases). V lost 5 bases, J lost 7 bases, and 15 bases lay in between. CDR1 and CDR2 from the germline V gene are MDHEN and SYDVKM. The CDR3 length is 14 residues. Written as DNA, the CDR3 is TGTGCCAGCAGTCTACCGGGACTCTTGCAGCCCCAGCATTTT. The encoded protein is CASSLPGLLQPQHF.

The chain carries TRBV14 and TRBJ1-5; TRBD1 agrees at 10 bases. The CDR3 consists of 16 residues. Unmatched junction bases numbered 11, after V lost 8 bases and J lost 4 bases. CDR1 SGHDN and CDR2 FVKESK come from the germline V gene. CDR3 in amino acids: CASQPNEGQGNQPQHF. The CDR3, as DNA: TGTGCCAGCCAGCCAAATGAGGGACAGGGGAATCAGCCCCAGCATTTT.

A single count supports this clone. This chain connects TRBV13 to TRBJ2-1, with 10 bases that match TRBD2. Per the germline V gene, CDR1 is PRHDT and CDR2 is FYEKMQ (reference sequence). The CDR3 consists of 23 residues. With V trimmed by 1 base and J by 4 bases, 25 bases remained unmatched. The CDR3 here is CASSLASNRGVWSSGSLYNEQFF. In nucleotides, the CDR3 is TGTGCCAGCAGCTTAGCAAGTAATAGGGGGGTATGGTCTAGCGGGAGTTTGTACAATGAGCAGTTCTTC.

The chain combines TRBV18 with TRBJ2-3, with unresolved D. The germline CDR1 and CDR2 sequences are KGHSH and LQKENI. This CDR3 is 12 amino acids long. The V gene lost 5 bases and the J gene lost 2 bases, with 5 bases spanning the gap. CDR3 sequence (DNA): TGTGCCAGCTCAACGGACACAGATACGCAGTATTTT. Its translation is CASSTDTDTQYF. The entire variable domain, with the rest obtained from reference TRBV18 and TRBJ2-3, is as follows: NAGVMQNPRHLVRRRGQEARLRCSPMKGHSHVYWYRQLPEEGLKFMVYLQKENIIDESGMPKERFSAEFPKEGPSILRIQQVVRGDSAAYFCASSTDTDTQYFGPGTRLTVL.

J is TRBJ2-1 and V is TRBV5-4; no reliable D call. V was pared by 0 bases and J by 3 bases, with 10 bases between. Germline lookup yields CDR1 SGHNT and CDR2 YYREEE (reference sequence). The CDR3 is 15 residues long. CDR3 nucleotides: TGTGCCAGCAGCTTGGATCCAGGAAACTACAATGAGCAGTTCTTC. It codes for CASSLDPGNYNEQFF.

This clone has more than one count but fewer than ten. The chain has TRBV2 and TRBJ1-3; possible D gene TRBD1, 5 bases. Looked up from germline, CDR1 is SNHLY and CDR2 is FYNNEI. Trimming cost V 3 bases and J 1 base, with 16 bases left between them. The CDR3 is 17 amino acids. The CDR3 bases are TGTGCCAGCAGTGAGGGGGTTTTCCCTCTTTCTGGAAACACCATATATTTT. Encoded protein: CASSEGVFPLSGNTIYF. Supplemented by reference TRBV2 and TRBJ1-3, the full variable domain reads EPEVTQTPSHQVTQMGQEVILRCVPISNHLYFYWYRQILGQKVEFLVSFYNNEISEKSEIFDDQFSVERPDGSNFTLKIRSTKLEDSAMYFCASSEGVFPLSGNTIYFGEGSWLTVV.

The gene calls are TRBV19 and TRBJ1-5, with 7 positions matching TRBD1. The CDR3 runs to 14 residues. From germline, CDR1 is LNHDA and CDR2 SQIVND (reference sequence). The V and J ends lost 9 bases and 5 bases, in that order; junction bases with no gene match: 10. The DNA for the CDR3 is TGTGCCAGCCACGCGACAGGGTCCTATCAGCCCCAGCATTTT. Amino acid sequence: CASHATGSYQPQHF.

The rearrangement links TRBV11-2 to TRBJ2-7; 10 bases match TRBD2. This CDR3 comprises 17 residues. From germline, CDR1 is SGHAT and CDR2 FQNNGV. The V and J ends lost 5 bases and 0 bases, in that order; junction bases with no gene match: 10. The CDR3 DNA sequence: TGTGCCAGCAGCGCCCTAGCGGGGGAATCCACCTCCTACGAGCAGTACTTC. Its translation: CASSALAGESTSYEQYF. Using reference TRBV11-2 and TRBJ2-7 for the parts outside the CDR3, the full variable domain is EAGVAQSPRYKIIEKRQSVAFWCNPISGHATLYWYQQILGQGPKLLIQFQNNGVVDDSQLPKDRFSAERLKGVDSTLKIQPAKLEDSAVYLCASSALAGESTSYEQYFGPGTRLTVT.

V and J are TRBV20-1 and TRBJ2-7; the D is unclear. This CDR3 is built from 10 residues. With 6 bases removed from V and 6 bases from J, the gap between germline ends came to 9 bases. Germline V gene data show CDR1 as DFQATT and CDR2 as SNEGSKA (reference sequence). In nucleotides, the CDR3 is TGCAGTGCCACAAGCTTCGAGCAGTACTTC. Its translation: CSATSFEQYF.

CDR3 sequence reads: CASSVTSGTTDTQYF. CDR3 nucleotide sequence: TGTGCCAGCAGTGTGACTAGCGGGACCACAGATACGCAGTATTTT. V usage is TRBV2 and J usage is TRBJ2-3; 11 bases agree with TRBD2. The CDR3 length is 15 residues. The junction had 2 bases not matched to a gene; V was cut back by 4 bases and J by 2 bases. The V gene's germline CDR1 is SNHLY and CDR2 FYNNEI.

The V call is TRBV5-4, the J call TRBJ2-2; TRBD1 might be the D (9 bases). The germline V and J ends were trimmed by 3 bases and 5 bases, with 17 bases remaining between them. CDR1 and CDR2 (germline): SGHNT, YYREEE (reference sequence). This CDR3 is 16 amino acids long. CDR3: CASSSGLGQGTGELFF. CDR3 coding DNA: TGTGCCAGCAGCTCGGGACTAGGACAGGGGACCGGGGAGCTGTTTTTT.

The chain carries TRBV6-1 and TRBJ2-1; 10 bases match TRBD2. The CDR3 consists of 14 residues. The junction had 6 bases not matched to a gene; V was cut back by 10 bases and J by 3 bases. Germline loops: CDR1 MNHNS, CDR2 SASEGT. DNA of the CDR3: TGTGCCAAACCGGGGACTAGCGACTACAATGAGCAGTTCTTC. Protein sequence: CAKPGTSDYNEQFF.

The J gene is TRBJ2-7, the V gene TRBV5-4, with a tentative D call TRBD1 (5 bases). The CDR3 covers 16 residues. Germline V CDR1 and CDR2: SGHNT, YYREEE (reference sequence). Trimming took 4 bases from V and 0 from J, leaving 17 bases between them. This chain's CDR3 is CASSQVAQGYSYEQYF. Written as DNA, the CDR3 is TGTGCCAGCAGCCAAGTCGCCCAGGGCTACTCCTACGAGCAGTACTTC.

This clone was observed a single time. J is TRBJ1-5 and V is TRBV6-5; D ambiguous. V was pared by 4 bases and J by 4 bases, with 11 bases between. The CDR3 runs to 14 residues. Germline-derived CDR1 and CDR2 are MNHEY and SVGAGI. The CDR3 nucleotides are TGTGCCAGCAGTTTACTCGATGGGAATCAGCCCCAGCATTTT. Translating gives CASSLLDGNQPQHF.

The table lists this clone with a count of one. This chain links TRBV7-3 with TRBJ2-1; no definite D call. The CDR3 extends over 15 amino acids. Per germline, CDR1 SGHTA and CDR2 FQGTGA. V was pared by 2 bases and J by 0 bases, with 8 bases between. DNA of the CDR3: TGTGCCAGCAGCTTATACGTAAGCTCCTACAATGAGCAGTTCTTC. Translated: CASSLYVSSYNEQFF.

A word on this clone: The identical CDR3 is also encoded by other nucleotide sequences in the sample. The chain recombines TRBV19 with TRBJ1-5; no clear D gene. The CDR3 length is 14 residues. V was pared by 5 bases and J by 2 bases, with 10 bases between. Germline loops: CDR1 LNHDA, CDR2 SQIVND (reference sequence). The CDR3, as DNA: TGTGCCAGTAGTGGCACGGGCGGCAATCAGCCCCAGCATTTT. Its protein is CASSGTGGNQPQHF.

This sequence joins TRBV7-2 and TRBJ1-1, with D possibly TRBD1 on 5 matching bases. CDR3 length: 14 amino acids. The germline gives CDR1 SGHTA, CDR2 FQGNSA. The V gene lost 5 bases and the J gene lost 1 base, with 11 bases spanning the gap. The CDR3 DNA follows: TGTGCCAGCAGCCTAAACGGACAGAACACTGAAGCTTTCTTT. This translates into CASSLNGQNTEAFF.

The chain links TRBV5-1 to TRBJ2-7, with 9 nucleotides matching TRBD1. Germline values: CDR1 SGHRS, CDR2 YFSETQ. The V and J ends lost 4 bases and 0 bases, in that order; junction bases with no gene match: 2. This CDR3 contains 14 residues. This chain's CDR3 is CASSETGGSYEQYF. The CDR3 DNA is TGCGCCAGCAGCGAGACAGGGGGCTCCTACGAGCAGTACTTC.

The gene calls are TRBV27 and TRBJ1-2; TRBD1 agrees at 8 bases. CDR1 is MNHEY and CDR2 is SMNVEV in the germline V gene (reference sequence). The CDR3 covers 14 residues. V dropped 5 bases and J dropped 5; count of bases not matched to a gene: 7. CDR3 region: CASSPRQGAYGYTF. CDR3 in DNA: TGTGCCAGCAGTCCCCGTCAGGGGGCGTATGGCTACACCTTC.

DNA of the CDR3: TGTGCCAGCAAGTCTTCAGAAGGGGTATTCTTGTACGAGCAGTACTTC. It encodes CASKSSEGVFLYEQYF. V usage is TRBV28 and J usage is TRBJ2-7; maybe TRBD1 (5 bases). V was pared by 7 bases and J by 4 bases, with 23 bases between. From germline, CDR1 is MDHEN and CDR2 SYDVKM. CDR3 size: 16 residues. Variable domain in full (rest from reference TRBV28 and TRBJ2-7): DVKVTQSSRYLVKRTGEKVFLECVQDMDHENMFWYRQDPGLGLRLIYFSYDVKMKEKGDIPEGYSVSREKKERFSLILESASTNQTSMYLCASKSSEGVFLYEQYFGPGTRLTVT.

The CDR3 DNA reads TGTGCCAGCAGCCCGGAACGGACTGAAGCTTTCTTT. This sequence encodes CASSPERTEAFF. The chain uses TRBV11-2 and TRBJ1-1; D gene unclear. The CDR3 sequence is 12 residues long. V was trimmed by 5 bases and J by 5 bases, leaving 9 bases between them. Germline values: CDR1 SGHAT, CDR2 FQNNGV.

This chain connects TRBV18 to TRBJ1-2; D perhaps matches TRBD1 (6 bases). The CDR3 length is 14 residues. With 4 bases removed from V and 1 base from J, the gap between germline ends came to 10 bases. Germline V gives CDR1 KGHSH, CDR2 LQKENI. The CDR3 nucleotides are TGTGCCAGCTCACATTCAGGGGTTAACTATGGCTACACCTTC. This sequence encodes CASSHSGVNYGYTF.

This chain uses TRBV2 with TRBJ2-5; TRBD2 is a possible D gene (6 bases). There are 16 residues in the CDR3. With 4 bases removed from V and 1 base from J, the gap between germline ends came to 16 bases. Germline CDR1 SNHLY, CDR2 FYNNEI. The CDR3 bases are TGTGCCAGCAGTGGACGCGGGGCCGCGGCCCAAGAGACCCAGTACTTC. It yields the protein CASSGRGAAAQETQYF.

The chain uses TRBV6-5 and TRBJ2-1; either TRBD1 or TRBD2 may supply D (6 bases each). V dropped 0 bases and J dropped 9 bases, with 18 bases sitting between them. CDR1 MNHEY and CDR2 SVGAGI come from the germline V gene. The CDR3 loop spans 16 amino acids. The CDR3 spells CASSYSNGGPIGEQFF. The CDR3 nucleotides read TGTGCCAGCAGTTACTCGAACGGGGGCCCCATAGGTGAGCAGTTCTTC.